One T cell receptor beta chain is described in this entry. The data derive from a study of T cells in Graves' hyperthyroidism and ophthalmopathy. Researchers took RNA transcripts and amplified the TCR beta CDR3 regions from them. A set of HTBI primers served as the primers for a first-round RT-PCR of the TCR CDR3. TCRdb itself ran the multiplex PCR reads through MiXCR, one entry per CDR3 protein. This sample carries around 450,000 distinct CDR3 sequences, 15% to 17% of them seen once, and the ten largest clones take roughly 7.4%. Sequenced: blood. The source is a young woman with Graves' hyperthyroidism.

The CDR3 is CASYWGLAGAANTGELFF. The CDR3 region has the DNA TGTGCCAGCTATTGGGGACTAGCGGGGGCGGCGAACACCGGGGAGCTGTTTTTT. The rearrangement joins TRBV6-1 to TRBJ2-2; 14 bases fit TRBD2. The CDR3 runs 18 residues. Germline CDR1 and CDR2: MNHNS and SASEGT. With V trimmed by 8 bases and J by 0 bases, 8 bases remained unmatched.